These 21 T cell receptor beta chains share one sample of origin, sequenced in a study of control samples from healthy donors and cancer patients (dated by TCRdb to about 2020). Library generation was performed with the immunoSEQ multiplex PCR assay. TCRdb provides this immuneACCESS table in a form limited to in-frame rearrangements. Some clones are lacking; in checked studies, under half of them reflect an unresolved V gene, and why the rest are absent is not known. The sample table shows over 110,000 clones, and just under 95% are seen once. The top ten constitute roughly 10% of the sample. The specimen was blood. These receptors were collected from a young man in good health.

The chain combines TRBV2 with TRBJ2-2; 7 bases line up with TRBD1. Germline V gives CDR1 SNHLY, CDR2 FYNNEI. The CDR3 spans 14 residues. J gave up 1 base and V 7 bases, and 3 bases lay outside the gene matches. CDR3 nucleotides: TGTGCCAGCACACGGACAGGGAACACCGGGGAGCTGTTTTTT. This codes for CASTRTGNTGELFF. Drawing the rest from reference TRBV2 and TRBJ2-2, the complete variable domain is EPEVTQTPSHQVTQMGQEVILRCVPISNHLYFYWYRQILGQKVEFLVSFYNNEISEKSEIFDDQFSVERPDGSNFTLKIRSTKLEDSAMYFCASTRTGNTGELFFGEGSRLTVL.

This rearrangement joins TRBV18 to TRBJ1-2; possible D gene TRBD1, 6 bases. Germline V gene sequence: CDR1 KGHSH, CDR2 LQKENI. This CDR3 contains 15 residues. Trimming removed 4 bases at V and 0 bases at J, with 12 bases between. The CDR3 sequence is CASSLLDSTNYGYTF. The CDR3 nucleotides read TGTGCCAGCTCACTTTTGGACAGTACTAACTATGGCTACACCTTC.

For this clone: Other DNA sequences in this sample translate to the same CDR3. The chain uses TRBV27 and TRBJ2-1; 10 bases map to TRBD1. CDR1 MNHEY and CDR2 SMNVEV come from the germline V gene (reference sequence). The V and J ends lost 5 bases and 6 bases, in that order; junction bases with no gene match: 4. The CDR3 is 14 residues long. The CDR3 DNA reads as TGTGCCAGCAGTATTCGGACAGGGGGCAATGAGCAGTTCTTC. Its protein product is CASSIRTGGNEQFF.

This chain connects TRBV30 to TRBJ2-3; D remains unclear. CDR3 size: 13 residues. Per the germline V gene, CDR1 is GTSNPN and CDR2 is SVGIG (reference sequence). V lost 3 bases and J 3 bases, leaving 10 bases between the germline ends. The CDR3 DNA is TGTGCCTGGAGGTTTGCAGCGACAGATACGCAGTATTTT. It is translated as CAWRFAATDTQYF. Supplemented by reference TRBV30 and TRBJ2-3, the full variable domain reads SQTIHQWPATLVQPVGSPLSLECTVEGTSNPNLYWYRQAAGRGLQLLFYSVGIGQISSEVPQNLSASRPQDRQFILSSKKLLLSDSGFYLCAWRFAATDTQYFGPGTRLTVL.

The chain carries TRBV28 and TRBJ2-7; D unclear. CDR1 and CDR2 (germline): MDHEN, SYDVKM. V lost 8 bases to trimming and J lost 2 bases, with 7 bases between them. The CDR3 loop spans 11 amino acids. The CDR3 bases are TGTGCCAGCTCGAGCCCCTACGAGCAGTACTTC. Encoded protein: CASSSPYEQYF.

CDR3 sequence: CASNGANNRQYAFF. The CDR3 DNA reads TGTGCCAGCAATGGGGCTAACAACAGACAGTACGCTTTCTTT. This chain joins TRBV6-5 and TRBJ1-1; D perhaps matches TRBD1 (5 bases). Between the trimmed V and J ends, which lost 7 bases and 11 bases, there was a span of 23 bases. The CDR3 sequence is 14 residues long. Germline V gene data show CDR1 as MNHEY and CDR2 as SVGAGI.

V usage is TRBV19 and J usage is TRBJ2-5; TRBD1 matches at 7 bases. The ends lost 3 bases at V and 3 bases at J; junction bases unmatched: 7. The CDR3 has 15 residues. Germline values: CDR1 LNHDA, CDR2 SQIVND (reference sequence). The CDR3: CASSIGSTGKETQYF. The CDR3 bases are TGTGCCAGTAGTATCGGATCGACAGGGAAAGAGACCCAGTACTTC.

This chain links TRBV6-2 or TRBV6-3 with TRBJ2-3; 10 positions agree with TRBD2. V trimming: 6 bases; J trimming: 2 bases; junction bases outside the gene matches: 5. The germline V gene encodes CDR1 MNHEY and CDR2 SVGEGT. The CDR3 is 15 residues long. In DNA form, the CDR3 reads TGTGCCAGCAGCCCCGGACTAGCGGACACAGATACGCAGTATTTT. Translation gives CASSPGLADTDTQYF.

The chain employs TRBV6-5 and TRBJ1-2; D perhaps matches TRBD1 (5 bases). The V gene lost 7 bases and the J gene lost 5 bases, with 14 bases spanning the gap. Germline V gene sequence: CDR1 MNHEY, CDR2 SVGAGI. The CDR3 extends over 13 amino acids. CDR3 region: CASTNRGGYGYTF. DNA of the CDR3: TGTGCCAGCACCAACCGGGGGGGGTATGGCTACACCTTC.

CDR3 loop: CASSFRQETQYF. CDR3 nucleotides: TGTGCCAGCAGTTTTCGGCAAGAGACCCAGTACTTC. The chain recombines TRBV12-3 or TRBV12-4 with TRBJ2-5; D unclear. This CDR3 is built from 12 residues. The V end lost 3 bases, the J end lost 2 bases, and 4 bases lay between the germline ends.

This rearrangement joins TRBV18 to TRBJ2-3; TRBD1 agrees at 7 bases. V trimming: 1 base; J trimming: 1 base; junction bases outside the gene matches: 5. The CDR3 runs to 16 residues. Germline values: CDR1 KGHSH, CDR2 LQKENI. CDR3 bases: TGTGCCAGCTCACCACTCCCGGACAGGCGCACAGATACGCAGTATTTT. Amino acid sequence: CASSPLPDRRTDTQYF.

This clone is termed medium-sized. The chain recombines TRBV5-4 with TRBJ2-5; perhaps TRBD2 as D (6 bases). The CDR3 has 13 amino acids. Germline CDR1 and CDR2: SGHNT and YYREEE (reference sequence). V was clipped by 1 base and J by 5 bases, with 9 bases between them. The CDR3 protein is CASSLRGFETQYF. The CDR3, as DNA: TGTGCCAGCAGCTTGCGGGGGTTTGAGACCCAGTACTTC.

The rearrangement uses TRBV7-9 and TRBJ1-4, with D hard to call. Trimming stripped 1 base from V and 5 bases from J, with 8 bases between. This CDR3 contains 14 residues. Germline V lookup: CDR1 SEHNR, CDR2 FQNEAQ (reference sequence). CDR3 in DNA: TGTGCCAGCAGCTTAGGGCAGCTGAATGAAAAACTGTTTTTT. Translating gives CASSLGQLNEKLFF. Full variable domain (missing parts from reference TRBV7-9 and TRBJ1-4): DTGVSQNPRHKITKRGQNVTFRCDPISEHNRLYWYRQTLGQGPEFLTYFQNEAQLEKSRLLSDRFSAERPKGSFSTLEIQRTEQGDSAMYLCASSLGQLNEKLFFGSGTQLSVL.

The rearrangement links TRBV4-2 to TRBJ1-2, with D unclear. In germline, CDR1 is LGHNA, CDR2 YNFKEQ. V was cut by 5 bases and J by 2 bases, with 12 bases left in between. The CDR3 contains 14 residues. The CDR3 here is CASSGGRGNYGYTF. For the CDR3, the DNA is TGTGCCAGCAGCGGAGGACGGGGAAACTATGGCTACACCTTC.

In its sample, this clone was seen once. J is TRBJ2-7 and V is TRBV9; D unclear. With 0 bases removed from V and 1 base from J, the gap between germline ends came to 8 bases. The V gene's germline CDR1 is SGDLS and CDR2 YYNGEE. The length of the CDR3 is 14 residues. The CDR3 loop is CASSVGAVSYEQYF. The DNA for the CDR3 is TGTGCCAGCAGCGTAGGGGCAGTATCCTACGAGCAGTACTTC.

The rearrangement uses TRBV25-1 and TRBJ1-4; TRBD1 is a possible D gene (5 bases). The CDR3 spans 12 residues. The V gene lost 6 bases and the J gene lost 5 bases, with 7 bases spanning the gap. Germline V gene sequence: CDR1 MGHDK, CDR2 SYGVNS. CDR3 nucleotide sequence: TGTGCCAGCAGGGGGCGGAATGAAAAACTGTTTTTT. Translating it yields CASRGRNEKLFF.

This chain uses TRBV5-5 with TRBJ1-2, with 9 bases fitting TRBD1. Germline trimming cut 4 bases from V and 5 bases from J; bases unmatched to any gene: 3. CDR3 length: 13 amino acids. Germline CDR1 reads SGHKS; CDR2 reads YYEKEE (reference sequence). The CDR3 reads CASSGGQGYGYTF. CDR3 DNA: TGTGCCAGCAGCGGGGGACAGGGATATGGCTACACCTTC.

V gene TRBV27 combines with J gene TRBJ2-3; D possibly corresponds to TRBD1 (5 bases). The CDR3 has 15 residues. V was clipped by 3 bases and J by 2 bases, with 12 bases between them. Germline CDR1 is MNHEY and CDR2 is SMNVEV (reference sequence). The CDR3 coding sequence is TGTGCCAGCAGTTTCGGTGGACATTCCACAGATACGCAGTATTTT. It encodes CASSFGGHSTDTQYF.

The chain employs TRBV6-6 and TRBJ2-2, with 11 positions matching TRBD2. After removal of 5 bases from V and 3 bases from J, the junction contained 2 bases not matched to a gene. Germline V lookup: CDR1 MNHNY, CDR2 SVGAGI (reference sequence). This CDR3 has 15 residues. The DNA for the CDR3 is TGTGCCAGCAGTAGACTAGCGGGACACACCGGGGAGCTGTTTTTT. Translation: CASSRLAGHTGELFF.

This clone is a singleton in its sample. This chain connects TRBV30 to TRBJ2-5; D perhaps matches TRBD1 (5 bases). Near its end, the DNA agrees better with TRBJ2-7, so the J call may be wrong. The germline gives CDR1 GTSNPN, CDR2 SVGIG (reference sequence). This CDR3 spans 13 amino acids. CDR3 amino acids: CAWSVGRAYEQYF. The CDR3 DNA is TGTGCCTGGAGTGTAGGCAGGGCCTACGAGCAGTACTTC.

This chain's CDR3 is CASSSWGLAGTYEQYF. The CDR3 DNA is TGTGCCAGCAGCTCCTGGGGTCTAGCGGGCACCTACGAGCAGTACTTC. The chain recombines TRBV7-9 with TRBJ2-7; 8 nucleotides match TRBD2. In germline, CDR1 is SEHNR, CDR2 FQNEAQ (reference sequence). The CDR3 has 16 amino acids. V was clipped by 4 bases and J by 2 bases; unmatched bases: 10.